The 2 T cell receptor beta chains reported below all come from one sample, sequenced in a study of shared clonotypes between healthy human individuals. Selected positively for CCR7 and CD45RO-negative, naive CD8 cells excluded terminally differentiated effector memory CD45RA+ cells. Profiling relied on immunoSEQ multiplex PCR, and the TCRdb table lists in-frame clones only, not all of them. The sample includes 550,000 to 750,000 clones, just over 90% seen only once; the top ten take approximately 22%. Sequencing was performed on naive CD8+ T cells sorted from blood. The receptors stem from a man aged 30 to 39 in good health.

The rearrangement uses TRBV27 and TRBJ2-7, with 8 bases matching TRBD2. CDR1 MNHEY and CDR2 SMNVEV come from the germline V gene (reference sequence). This CDR3 region has 15 residues. J gave up 3 bases and V 4 bases, and 8 bases lay outside the gene matches. CDR3 region: CASSSGTSAYYEQYF. The CDR3 nucleotides are TGTGCCAGCAGTTCCGGGACTAGTGCTTACTACGAGCAGTACTTC.

The chain employs TRBV10-3 and TRBJ1-5; D might be TRBD1 (5 bases). The CDR3 consists of 14 residues. V was cut by 3 bases and J by 3 bases, with 9 bases left in between. Germline CDR1 is ENHRY and CDR2 is SYGVKD. CDR3 coding DNA: TGTGCCATCAGTGATGAGACAGACAATCAGCCCCAGCATTTT. Translation gives CAISDETDNQPQHF.